The sequence of this T cell receptor beta chain was determined in a study of blood T cell repertoires in COVID-19. Whole-study context: There were acute and convalescent COVID-19 samples, and they came from the United States, Italy and Spain.

Sequenced by immunoSEQ multiplex PCR; TCRdb stores in-frame clones only, minus some. The sample has more than 100,000 clones; less than 75% are singletons. Sequencing input: peripheral blood. The sequence derives from a human donor with acute or convalescent COVID-19. The donor label of this sample is uncertain.

CDR3 residues: CASSVSGTGYGYTF. The CDR3, as DNA: TGCGCCAGCAGTGTTTCCGGGACAGGGTATGGCTACACCTTC. The chain employs TRBV4-1 and TRBJ1-2, with TRBD1 matching over 9 bases. Germline V gene data show CDR1 as MGHRA and CDR2 as YSYEKL. The CDR3 has 14 amino acids. Trimming took 6 bases from V and 5 from J; bases not matched to a gene: 7.